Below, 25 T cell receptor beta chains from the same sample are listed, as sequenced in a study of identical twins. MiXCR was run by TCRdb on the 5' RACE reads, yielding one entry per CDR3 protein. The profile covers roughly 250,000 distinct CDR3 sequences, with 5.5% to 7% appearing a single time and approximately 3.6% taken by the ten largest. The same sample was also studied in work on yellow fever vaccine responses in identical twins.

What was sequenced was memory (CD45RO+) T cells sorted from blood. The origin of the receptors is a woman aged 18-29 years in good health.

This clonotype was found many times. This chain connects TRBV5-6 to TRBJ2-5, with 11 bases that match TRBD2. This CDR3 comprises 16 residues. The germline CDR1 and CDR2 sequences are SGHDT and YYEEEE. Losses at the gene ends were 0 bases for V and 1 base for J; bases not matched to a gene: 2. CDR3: CASSLGLAGIQETQYF. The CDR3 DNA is TGTGCCAGCAGCTTGGGACTAGCGGGAATCCAAGAGACCCAGTACTTC.

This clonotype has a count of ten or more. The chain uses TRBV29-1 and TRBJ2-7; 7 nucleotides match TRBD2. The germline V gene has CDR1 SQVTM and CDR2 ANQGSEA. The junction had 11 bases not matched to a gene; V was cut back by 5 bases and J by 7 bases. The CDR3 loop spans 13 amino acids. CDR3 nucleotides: TGCAGCGTTTCCCGGGCAGCGGGGAGGGAGCAGTACTTC. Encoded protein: CSVSRAAGREQYF.

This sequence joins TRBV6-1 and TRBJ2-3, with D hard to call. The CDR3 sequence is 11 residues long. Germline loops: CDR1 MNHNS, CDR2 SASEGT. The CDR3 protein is CATGTADTQYF. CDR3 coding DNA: TGTGCTACCGGAACTGCAGATACGCAGTATTTT.

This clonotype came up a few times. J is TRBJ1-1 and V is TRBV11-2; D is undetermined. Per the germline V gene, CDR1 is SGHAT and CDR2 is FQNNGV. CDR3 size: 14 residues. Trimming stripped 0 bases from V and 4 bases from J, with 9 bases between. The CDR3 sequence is CASSLEVSGTEAFF. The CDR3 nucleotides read TGTGCCAGCAGCTTAGAGGTTAGTGGCACTGAAGCTTTCTTT.

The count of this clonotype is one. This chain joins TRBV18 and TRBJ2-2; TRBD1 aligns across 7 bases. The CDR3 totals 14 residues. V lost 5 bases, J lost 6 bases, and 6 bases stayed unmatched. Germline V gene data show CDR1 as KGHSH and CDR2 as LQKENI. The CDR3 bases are TGTGCCAGCTCATCGACAGGGAGTGCCGGGGAGCTGTTTTTT. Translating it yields CASSSTGSAGELFF. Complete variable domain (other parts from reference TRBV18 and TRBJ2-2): NAGVMQNPRHLVRRRGQEARLRCSPMKGHSHVYWYRQLPEEGLKFMVYLQKENIIDESGMPKERFSAEFPKEGPSILRIQQVVRGDSAAYFCASSSTGSAGELFFGEGSRLTVL.

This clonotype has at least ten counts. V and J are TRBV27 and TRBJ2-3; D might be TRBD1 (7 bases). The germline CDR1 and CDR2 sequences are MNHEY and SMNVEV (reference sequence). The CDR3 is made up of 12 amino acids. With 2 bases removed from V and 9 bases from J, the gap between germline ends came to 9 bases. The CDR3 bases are TGTGCCAGCAGTTTACAGGGGGGAACGCAGTATTTT. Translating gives CASSLQGGTQYF.

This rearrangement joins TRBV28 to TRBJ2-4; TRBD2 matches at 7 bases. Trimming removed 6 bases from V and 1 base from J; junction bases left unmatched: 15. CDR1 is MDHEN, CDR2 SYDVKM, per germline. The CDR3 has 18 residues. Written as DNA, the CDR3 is TGTGCCAGCAGCCCTCTGCCTGGGGGGGTGAAGGCCAAAAACATTCAGTACTTC. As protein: CASSPLPGGVKAKNIQYF. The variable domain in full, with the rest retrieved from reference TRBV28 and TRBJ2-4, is DVKVTQSSRYLVKRTGEKVFLECVQDMDHENMFWYRQDPGLGLRLIYFSYDVKMKEKGDIPEGYSVSREKKERFSLILESASTNQTSMYLCASSPLPGGVKAKNIQYFGAGTRLSVL.

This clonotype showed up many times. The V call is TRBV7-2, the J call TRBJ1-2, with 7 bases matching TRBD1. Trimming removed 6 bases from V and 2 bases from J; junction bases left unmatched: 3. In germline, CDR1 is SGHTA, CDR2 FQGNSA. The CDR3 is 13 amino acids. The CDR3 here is CASRLTGNYGYTF. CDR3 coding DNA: TGTGCCAGCAGATTGACAGGGAACTATGGCTACACCTTC.

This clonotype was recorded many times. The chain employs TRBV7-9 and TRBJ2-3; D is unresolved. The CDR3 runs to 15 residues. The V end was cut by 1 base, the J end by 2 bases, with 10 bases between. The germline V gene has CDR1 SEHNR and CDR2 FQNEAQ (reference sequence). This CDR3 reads CASSLVLGDTDTQYF. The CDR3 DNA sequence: TGTGCCAGCAGCTTAGTTCTCGGCGACACAGATACGCAGTATTTT.

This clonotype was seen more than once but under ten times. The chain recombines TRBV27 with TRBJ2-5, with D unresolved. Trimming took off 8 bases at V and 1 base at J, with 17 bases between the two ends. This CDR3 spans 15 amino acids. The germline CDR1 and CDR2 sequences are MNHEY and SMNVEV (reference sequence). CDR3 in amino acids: CASASGDAGQETQYF. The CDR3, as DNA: TGTGCCAGCGCGTCCGGAGACGCTGGCCAAGAGACCCAGTACTTC.

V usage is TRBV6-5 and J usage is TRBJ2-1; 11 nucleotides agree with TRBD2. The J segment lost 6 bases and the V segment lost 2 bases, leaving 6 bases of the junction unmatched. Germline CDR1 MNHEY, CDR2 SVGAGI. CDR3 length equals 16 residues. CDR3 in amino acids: CASSYTSGSRGNEQFF. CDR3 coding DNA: TGTGCCAGCAGTTACACTAGCGGGAGTCGAGGCAATGAGCAGTTCTTC.

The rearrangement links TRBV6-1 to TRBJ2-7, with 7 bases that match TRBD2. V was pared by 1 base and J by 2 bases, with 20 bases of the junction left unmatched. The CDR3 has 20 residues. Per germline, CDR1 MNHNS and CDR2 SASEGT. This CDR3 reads CASSEGSAAGLIPITYEQYV. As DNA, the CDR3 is TGTGCCAGCAGTGAAGGGTCGGCAGCGGGGTTAATCCCGATTACCTACGAGCAGTACGTC.

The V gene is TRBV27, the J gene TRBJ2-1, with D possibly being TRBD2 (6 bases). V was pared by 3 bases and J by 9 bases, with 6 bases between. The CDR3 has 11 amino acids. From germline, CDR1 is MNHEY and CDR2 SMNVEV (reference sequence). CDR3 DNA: TGTGCCAGCAGTTTTAGCGGTGAGCAGTTCTTC. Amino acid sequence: CASSFSGEQFF.

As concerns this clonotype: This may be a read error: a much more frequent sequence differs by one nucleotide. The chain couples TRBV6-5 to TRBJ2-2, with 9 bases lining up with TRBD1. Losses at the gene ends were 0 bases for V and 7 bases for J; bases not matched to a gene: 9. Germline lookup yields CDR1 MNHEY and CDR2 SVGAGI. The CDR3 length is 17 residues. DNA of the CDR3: TGTGCCAGCAGTTACTCCTCCACAGGGGGCATGGGCGGGGAGCTGTTTTTT. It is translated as CASSYSSTGGMGGELFF.

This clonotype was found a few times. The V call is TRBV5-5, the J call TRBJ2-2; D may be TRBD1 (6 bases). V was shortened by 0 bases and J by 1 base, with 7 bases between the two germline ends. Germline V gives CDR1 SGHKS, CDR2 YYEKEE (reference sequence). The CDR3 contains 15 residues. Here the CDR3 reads CASSLVTGNTGELFF. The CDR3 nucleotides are TGTGCCAGCAGCTTGGTGACAGGGAACACCGGGGAGCTGTTTTTT.

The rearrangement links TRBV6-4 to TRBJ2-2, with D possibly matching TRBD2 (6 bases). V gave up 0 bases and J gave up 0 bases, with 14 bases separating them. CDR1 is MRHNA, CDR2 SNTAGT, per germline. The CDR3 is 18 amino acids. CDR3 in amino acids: CASSDSPLGGANTGELFF. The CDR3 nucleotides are TGTGCCAGCAGTGACTCACCCCTGGGGGGAGCGAACACCGGGGAGCTGTTTTTT.

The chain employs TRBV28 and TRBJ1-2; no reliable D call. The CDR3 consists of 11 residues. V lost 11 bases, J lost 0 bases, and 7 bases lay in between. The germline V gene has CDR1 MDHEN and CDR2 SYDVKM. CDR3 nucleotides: TGTGCCGGATACTCTAACTATGGCTACACCTTC. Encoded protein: CAGYSNYGYTF.

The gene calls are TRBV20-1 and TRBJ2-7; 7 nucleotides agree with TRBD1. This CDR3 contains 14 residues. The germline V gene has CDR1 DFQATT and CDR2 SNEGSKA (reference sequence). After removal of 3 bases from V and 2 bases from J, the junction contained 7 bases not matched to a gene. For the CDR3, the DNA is TGCAGTGCTAGCTCTGACAGGGCCCCCTACGAGCAGTACTTC. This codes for CSASSDRAPYEQYF.

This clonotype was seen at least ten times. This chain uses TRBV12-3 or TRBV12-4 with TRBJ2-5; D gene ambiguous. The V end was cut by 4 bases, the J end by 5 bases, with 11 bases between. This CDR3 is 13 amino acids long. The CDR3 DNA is TGTGCCAGCAGTTCAGGCCCCAGGGAGACCCAGTACTTC. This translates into CASSSGPRETQYF.

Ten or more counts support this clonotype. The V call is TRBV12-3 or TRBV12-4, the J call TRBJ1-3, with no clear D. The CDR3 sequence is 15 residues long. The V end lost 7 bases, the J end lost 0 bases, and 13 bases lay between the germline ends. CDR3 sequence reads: CASNPQRSSGNTIYF. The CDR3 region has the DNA TGTGCCAGCAACCCCCAAAGGAGCTCTGGAAACACCATATATTTT.

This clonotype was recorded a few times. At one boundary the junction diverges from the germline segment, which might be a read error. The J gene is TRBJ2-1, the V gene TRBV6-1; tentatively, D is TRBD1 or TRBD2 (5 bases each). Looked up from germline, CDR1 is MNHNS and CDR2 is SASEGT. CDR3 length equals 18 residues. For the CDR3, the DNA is TGTGCCAGCAGCCCAGGCCCCGACAGACCTTCCATGGGACCGGAGTTCCCCTTC. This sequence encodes CASSPGPDRPSMGPEFPF.

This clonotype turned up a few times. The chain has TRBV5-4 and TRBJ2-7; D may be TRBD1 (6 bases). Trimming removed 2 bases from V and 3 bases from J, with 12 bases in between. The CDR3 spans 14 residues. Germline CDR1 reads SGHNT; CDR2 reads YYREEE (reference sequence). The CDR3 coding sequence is TGTGCCAGCAGCTTCCAGGGGACGAACTACGAGCAGTACGTC. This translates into CASSFQGTNYEQYV.

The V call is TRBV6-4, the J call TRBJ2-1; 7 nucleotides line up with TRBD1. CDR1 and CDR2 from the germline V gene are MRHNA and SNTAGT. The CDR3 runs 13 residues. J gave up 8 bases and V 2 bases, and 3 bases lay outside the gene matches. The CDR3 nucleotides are TGTGCCAGCAGTGACAACAGGGGTCATGAGCAGTTCTTC. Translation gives CASSDNRGHEQFF.

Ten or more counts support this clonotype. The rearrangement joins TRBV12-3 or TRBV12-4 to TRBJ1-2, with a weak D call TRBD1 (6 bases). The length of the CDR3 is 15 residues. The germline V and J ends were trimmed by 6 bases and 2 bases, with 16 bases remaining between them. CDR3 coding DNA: TGTGCCAGCAGATCGACCGGGACAACCAACTATGGCTACACCTTC. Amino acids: CASRSTGTTNYGYTF.

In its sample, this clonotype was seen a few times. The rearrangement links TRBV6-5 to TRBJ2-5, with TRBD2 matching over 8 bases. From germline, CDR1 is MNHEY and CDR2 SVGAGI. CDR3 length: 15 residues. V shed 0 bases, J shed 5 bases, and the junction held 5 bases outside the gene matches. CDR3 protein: CASSYSAGVLETQYF. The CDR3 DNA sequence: TGTGCCAGCAGTTACTCAGCGGGAGTTTTGGAGACCCAGTACTTC.